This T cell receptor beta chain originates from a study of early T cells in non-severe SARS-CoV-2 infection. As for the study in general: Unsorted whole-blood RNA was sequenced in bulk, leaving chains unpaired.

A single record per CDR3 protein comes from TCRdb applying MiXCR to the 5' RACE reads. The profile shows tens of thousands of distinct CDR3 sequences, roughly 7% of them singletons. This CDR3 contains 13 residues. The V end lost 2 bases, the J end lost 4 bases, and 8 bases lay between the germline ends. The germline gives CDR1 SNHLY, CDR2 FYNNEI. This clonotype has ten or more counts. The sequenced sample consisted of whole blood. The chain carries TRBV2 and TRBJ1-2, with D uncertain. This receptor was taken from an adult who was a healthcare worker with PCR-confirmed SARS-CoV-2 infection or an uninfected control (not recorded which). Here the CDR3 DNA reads TGTGCCAGCAGTGAACGAGAAATCTATGGCTACACCTTC. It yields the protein CASSEREIYGYTF.